This is a list of T cell receptor beta chains from one sample in a study of T cell responses to AZD1222 COVID-19 vaccine. TCRdb's table, derived via immunoSEQ multiplex PCR, lists solely in-frame clones and lacks some. The profile covers 110,000 to 150,000 clones, with over 80% appearing a single time and roughly 3.4% taken by the ten largest. This specimen consisted of peripheral blood, obtained 28 days after the second AZD1222 dose. The receptor set was obtained from an adult who received the AZD1222 COVID-19 vaccine. CDR3s include the opening cysteine and the closing phenylalanine or tryptophan. D genes are given only for firm matches. For some rows the clone size is stated as once, few or many, or as a class when expanded; others skip it.

D gene: -
V gene: TRBV9
clone size: -
CDR3 length: 16
J gene: TRBJ1-5
CDR3 DNA: TGTGCCAGCAACCCCTGCCGGGGGGAAAGCAATCAGCCCCAGCATTTT
CDR3 protein: CASNPCRGESNQPQHF

D gene: -
V gene: TRBV21-1
clone size: -
CDR3 length: 16
J gene: TRBJ1-6
CDR3 DNA: TGTGCCAGCAGCAAAACCAGCGGGACGGCTAATTCACCCCTCCACTTT
CDR3 protein: CASSKTSGTANSPLHF

D gene: -
V gene: TRBV19
clone size: few
CDR3 length: 15
J gene: TRBJ1-1
CDR3 DNA: TGTGCCAGTAGTCTCCCCGGGACCCCAGGCACGGAAGCTTTCTTT
CDR3 protein: CASSLPGTPGTEAFF

D gene: -
V gene: TRBV9
clone size: -
CDR3 length: 16
J gene: TRBJ2-1
CDR3 DNA: TGTGCCAGCAGCGCCGCCCACGGCACCCTGAACAATGAGCAGTTCTTC
CDR3 protein: CASSAAHGTLNNEQFF

D gene: -
V gene: TRBV9
clone size: -
CDR3 length: 13
J gene: TRBJ2-7
CDR3 DNA: TGTGCCAGATTAGGGAGGTCCCCCTACGAGCAGTACTTC
CDR3 protein: CARLGRSPYEQYF

D gene: -
V gene: TRBV28
clone size: -
CDR3 length: 15
J gene: TRBJ1-5
CDR3 DNA: TGTGCCAGCAGCCTACAGGGTTCGGGCAATCAGCCCCAGCATTTT
CDR3 protein: CASSLQGSGNQPQHF

D gene: TRBD1
V gene: TRBV5-1
clone size: once
CDR3 length: 15
J gene: TRBJ1-3
CDR3 DNA: TGCGCCAGCAGCACAGGGGGAGGCTCTGGAAACACCATATATTTT
CDR3 protein: CASSTGGGSGNTIYF

D gene: TRBD1
V gene: TRBV6-5
clone size: -
CDR3 length: 14
J gene: TRBJ1-4
CDR3 DNA: TGTGCCAGCAGTCCTCGGGACAGGGAGTTGAAACTGTTTTTT
CDR3 protein: CASSPRDRELKLFF

D gene: -
V gene: TRBV5-1
clone size: -
CDR3 length: 15
J gene: TRBJ2-7
CDR3 DNA: TGCGCCAGCAGCTTGGGGACTCTCAATCCCCACGAGCAGTACTTC
CDR3 protein: CASSLGTLNPHEQYF

D gene: -
V gene: TRBV10-3
clone size: -
CDR3 length: 13
J gene: TRBJ1-1
CDR3 DNA: TGTGCCATCAGCCTAGGGGGTGGCACTGAAGCTTTCTTT
CDR3 protein: CAISLGGGTEAFF

D gene: TRBD2
V gene: TRBV15
clone size: once
CDR3 length: 18
J gene: TRBJ2-3
CDR3 DNA: TGTGCCACCAGCCGAGGGGCTAGCGGGAGTAGGAGCACAGATACGCAGTATTTT
CDR3 protein: CATSRGASGSRSTDTQYF

D gene: -
V gene: TRBV27
clone size: -
CDR3 length: 15
J gene: TRBJ1-5
CDR3 DNA: TGTGCCAGCAGTTTTGTATATCATAGCAATCAGCCCCAGCATTTT
CDR3 protein: CASSFVYHSNQPQHF

D gene: TRBD1
V gene: TRBV10-3
clone size: -
CDR3 length: 17
J gene: TRBJ2-7
CDR3 DNA: TGTGCCATCACACACGCAGCCGGGACAGGGATTCGGGCCGAGCAGTACTTC
CDR3 protein: CAITHAAGTGIRAEQYF

D gene: TRBD2
V gene: TRBV7-2
clone size: -
CDR3 length: 15
J gene: TRBJ2-7
CDR3 DNA: TGTGCCAGCAGCTTAGACGCTAGCGGACCCTACGAGCAGTACTTC
CDR3 protein: CASSLDASGPYEQYF

D gene: -
V gene: TRBV4-3
clone size: -
CDR3 length: 14
J gene: TRBJ2-3
CDR3 DNA: TGCGCCAGCAGCCAAGATCACCCCACAGATACGCAGTATTTT
CDR3 protein: CASSQDHPTDTQYF

D gene: TRBD1
V gene: TRBV19
clone size: once
CDR3 length: 14
J gene: TRBJ1-6
CDR3 DNA: TGTGCCAGTAGTATAGTCGGACAGGGACCGGCCCTCCACTTT
CDR3 protein: CASSIVGQGPALHF

D gene: -
V gene: TRBV15
clone size: -
CDR3 length: 15
J gene: TRBJ1-4
CDR3 DNA: TGTGCCACCAGCCGGGGGGCAGCTCCGAATGAAAAACTGTTTTTT
CDR3 protein: CATSRGAAPNEKLFF

D gene: -
V gene: TRBV25-1
clone size: -
CDR3 length: 12
J gene: TRBJ2-7
CDR3 DNA: TGTGCCAGTTCAGGACTATACTACGAGCAGTACTTC
CDR3 protein: CASSGLYYEQYF

D gene: -
V gene: TRBV5-8
clone size: -
CDR3 length: 14
J gene: TRBJ1-4
CDR3 DNA: TGTGCCAGCAGCCATTCCGCCTCAGAGAAGAAACTGTTTTTT
CDR3 protein: CASSHSASEKKLFF

D gene: -
V gene: TRBV28
clone size: -
CDR3 length: 12
J gene: TRBJ1-5
CDR3 DNA: TGTGCCAGCAGTTCGGTGAATCAGCCCCAGCATTTT
CDR3 protein: CASSSVNQPQHF

D gene: -
V gene: TRBV4-3
clone size: -
CDR3 length: 15
J gene: TRBJ2-3
CDR3 DNA: TGCGCCAGCAGCCAAGACAGGGAAAGCACAGATACGCAGTATTTT
CDR3 protein: CASSQDRESTDTQYF

D gene: TRBD1
V gene: TRBV2
clone size: -
CDR3 length: 14
J gene: TRBJ2-3
CDR3 DNA: TGTGCCAGCAGAGCGACAGGGAGCACAGATACGCAGTATTTT
CDR3 protein: CASRATGSTDTQYF

D gene: TRBD1
V gene: TRBV5-1
clone size: -
CDR3 length: 15
J gene: TRBJ1-5
CDR3 DNA: TGCGCCAGCAGCTTTTCAGGGGGAAGCAATCAGCCCCAGCATTTT
CDR3 protein: CASSFSGGSNQPQHF

D gene: -
V gene: TRBV28
clone size: -
CDR3 length: 17
J gene: TRBJ1-3
CDR3 DNA: TGTGCCAGCAGTGGGGGCGAGGTTCAACACTCTGGAAACACCATATATTTT
CDR3 protein: CASSGGEVQHSGNTIYF

D gene: -
V gene: TRBV7-2
clone size: -
CDR3 length: 13
J gene: TRBJ1-2
CDR3 DNA: TGTGCCAGCAGCTTAGCAGGGTCCTATGGCTACACCTTC
CDR3 protein: CASSLAGSYGYTF

D gene: -
V gene: TRBV12-3/TRBV12-4
clone size: -
CDR3 length: 13
J gene: TRBJ2-7
CDR3 DNA: TGTGCCAGCAGCCCCGACAAGCTTAGCGAGCAGTACTTC
CDR3 protein: CASSPDKLSEQYF

D gene: TRBD2
V gene: TRBV7-3
clone size: -
CDR3 length: 14
J gene: TRBJ2-1
CDR3 DNA: TGTGCCAGCAGCCGTACTAGCGGAATGGGTGAGCAGTTCTTC
CDR3 protein: CASSRTSGMGEQFF

D gene: TRBD1
V gene: TRBV7-9
clone size: -
CDR3 length: 16
J gene: TRBJ1-5
CDR3 DNA: TGTGCCAGCAGCCTGAATGAGGGGACAGGCAGTCAGCCCCAGCATTTT
CDR3 protein: CASSLNEGTGSQPQHF

D gene: -
V gene: TRBV5-6
clone size: -
CDR3 length: 11
J gene: TRBJ2-7
CDR3 DNA: TGTGCCAGCGGGGGGAACTACGAGCAGTACTTC
CDR3 protein: CASGGNYEQYF

D gene: TRBD2
V gene: TRBV7-2
clone size: -
CDR3 length: 17
J gene: TRBJ2-1
CDR3 DNA: TGTGCCAGCAGCTCCCCCCTCGCGGGAGGATCCTACAATGAGCAGTTCTTC
CDR3 protein: CASSSPLAGGSYNEQFF

D gene: TRBD2
V gene: TRBV19
clone size: -
CDR3 length: 15
J gene: TRBJ2-7
CDR3 DNA: TGTGCCAGTAGCCTTACTAGCGGGAGGGCCTACGAGCAGTACTTC
CDR3 protein: CASSLTSGRAYEQYF

D gene: TRBD2
V gene: TRBV11-3
clone size: -
CDR3 length: 15
J gene: TRBJ2-7
CDR3 DNA: TGTGCCAGCAGCTTAGGCACTAGCGGGAATGCCGAGCAGTACTTC
CDR3 protein: CASSLGTSGNAEQYF

D gene: -
V gene: TRBV6-5
clone size: few
CDR3 length: 15
J gene: TRBJ2-7
CDR3 DNA: TGTGCCAGCCAGCCACAGGGCGAGTTAAGTAACGAGCAGTACTTC
CDR3 protein: CASQPQGELSNEQYF

D gene: -
V gene: TRBV5-8
clone size: -
CDR3 length: 15
J gene: TRBJ1-5
CDR3 DNA: TGTGCCAGCAGCTTGAACGGGGGACGAGGACAGCCCCAGCATTTT
CDR3 protein: CASSLNGGRGQPQHF

D gene: -
V gene: TRBV5-4
clone size: -
CDR3 length: 15
J gene: TRBJ2-7
CDR3 DNA: TGTGCCAGCAGCTTGGGTGGGGCCCCTTCCTACGAGCAGTACTTC
CDR3 protein: CASSLGGAPSYEQYF

D gene: -
V gene: TRBV5-4
clone size: -
CDR3 length: 13
J gene: TRBJ1-2
CDR3 DNA: TGTGCCAGCAGCTTGAAGTCCCTCTTTGGCTACACCTTC
CDR3 protein: CASSLKSLFGYTF

D gene: -
V gene: TRBV4-3
clone size: once
CDR3 length: 13
J gene: TRBJ1-5
CDR3 DNA: TGCGCCAGCAGCCGGGGGACGAATCAGCCCCAGCATTTT
CDR3 protein: CASSRGTNQPQHF

D gene: -
V gene: TRBV11-2
clone size: -
CDR3 length: 13
J gene: TRBJ1-2
CDR3 DNA: TGTGCCAGCAGCTTAGAATCGGGGATTGGCTACACCTTC
CDR3 protein: CASSLESGIGYTF

D gene: -
V gene: TRBV18
clone size: -
CDR3 length: 16
J gene: TRBJ1-6
CDR3 DNA: TGTGCCAGCTCACCGGACACTAGCTCCTATAATTCACCCCTCCACTTT
CDR3 protein: CASSPDTSSYNSPLHF

D gene: -
V gene: TRBV11-2
clone size: -
CDR3 length: 14
J gene: TRBJ1-2
CDR3 DNA: TGTGCCAGCAGCTTGACAGGATCAAACTATGGCTACACCTTC
CDR3 protein: CASSLTGSNYGYTF